What follows are 26 T cell receptor beta chains derived from one specimen sequenced in a study of identical twins. TCRdb reprocessed the 5' RACE reads with MiXCR, giving one entry per CDR3 protein. The sample includes more than 400,000 distinct CDR3 sequences, 12% to 15% of them seen just once. These data were likewise used in another study, on yellow fever vaccine responses in identical twins.

What was sequenced was CD4+ T cells sorted from blood. Source of these receptors: a woman aged 18-29 years in good health.

This clonotype was observed a few times. The genes are TRBV12-3 or TRBV12-4 and TRBJ2-7; 8 bases map to TRBD1. The length of the CDR3 is 16 residues. Trimming took 3 bases from V and 3 from J; bases not matched to a gene: 10. The CDR3, as DNA: TGTGCCAGCAGTTTGCGAGACAGGGGTCCCGGCTACGAGCAGTACTTC. It translates to CASSLRDRGPGYEQYF.

The chain combines TRBV28 with TRBJ2-1; TRBD2 aligns across 8 bases. This CDR3 region has 15 residues. Germline V gene sequence: CDR1 MDHEN, CDR2 SYDVKM. V dropped 4 bases and J dropped 7; count of bases not matched to a gene: 9. The DNA of the CDR3 is TGTGCCAGCAGTTCGGGGGGGGGCTCCGAAAATGAGCAGTTCTTC. Its translation: CASSSGGGSENEQFF.

The table lists this clonotype with a few counts. V gene TRBV6-9 combines with J gene TRBJ2-4; maybe TRBD1 (6 bases). The ends were cut back, 6 bases at V and 15 bases at J, with 27 bases in the middle. The germline V gene has CDR1 MNHGY and CDR2 SVAAGI. The CDR3 is 15 residues long. The CDR3 DNA is TGTGCCAGCAGCCTACTCCCCCGGACAGATATCTACGGGTACTTC. The encoded protein is CASSLLPRTDIYGYF.

This clonotype was picked up a small number of times. Written as DNA, the CDR3 is TGTGCCAGCAGTTTTGTGGCCAGCTCTGGAAACACCATATATTTT. Translating it yields CASSFVASSGNTIYF. The J gene is TRBJ1-3, the V gene TRBV12-3 or TRBV12-4; the D is unclear. V was clipped by 3 bases and J by 0 bases, with 9 bases between them. The CDR3 extends over 15 amino acids.

This clonotype was observed a single time. J is TRBJ2-7 and V is TRBV6-5; possible D gene TRBD2, 6 bases. The CDR3 is 15 residues long. Germline CDR1 is MNHEY and CDR2 is SVGAGI. With 1 base removed from V and 6 bases from J, the gap between germline ends came to 16 bases. CDR3 DNA sequence: TGTGCCAGCAGTTACTTTGGGGGAGGTCCCGGCGAGCAGTACTTC. It translates to CASSYFGGGPGEQYF.

The rearrangement joins TRBV5-1 to TRBJ2-3, with D perhaps matching TRBD2 (6 bases). Trimming pared 2 bases from V and 0 bases from J, leaving 13 bases between. There are 16 residues in the CDR3. Per germline, CDR1 SGHRS and CDR2 YFSETQ. CDR3 protein: CASSLSSGPSTDTQYF. The CDR3 nucleotides read TGCGCCAGCAGCTTATCCAGCGGGCCCAGCACAGATACGCAGTATTTT.

V usage is TRBV10-3 and J usage is TRBJ2-7; D might be TRBD1 (7 bases). This CDR3 has 13 residues. Looked up from germline, CDR1 is ENHRY and CDR2 is SYGVKD. V lost 8 bases to trimming and J lost 1 base, with 12 bases between them. The CDR3 DNA reads as TGTGCCATCCGCGGGACAGAATCCTACGAGCAGTACGTC. This translates into CAIRGTESYEQYV.

This clonotype occurred a few times. V and J are TRBV24-1 and TRBJ1-5; D ambiguous. Looked up from germline, CDR1 is KGHDR and CDR2 is SFDVKD. V was shortened by 4 bases and J by 4 bases, with 7 bases between the two germline ends. The CDR3 length is 13 residues. CDR3 loop: CATSEGANQPQHF. CDR3 in DNA: TGTGCCACCAGTGAAGGAGCAAATCAGCCCCAGCATTTT.

Only one count was recorded for this clonotype. As DNA, the CDR3 is TGTGCCACCAGTGTCGGGGCAGGAGCGAATGAAAAACTGTTTTTT. Translated, it gives CATSVGAGANEKLFF. The chain couples TRBV24-1 to TRBJ1-4; TRBD1 is a possible D gene (5 bases). In germline, CDR1 is KGHDR, CDR2 SFDVKD. This CDR3 comprises 15 residues. Deletions cut 5 bases from V and 5 bases from J, with 14 bases between.

This clonotype came up a few times. The rearrangement links TRBV29-1 to TRBJ2-1; 10 positions match TRBD2. The J segment lost 4 bases and the V segment lost 6 bases, leaving 12 bases of the junction unmatched. CDR1 is SQVTM and CDR2 is ANQGSEA in the germline V gene. This CDR3 region has 16 residues. CDR3 protein: CSVAPLLAGEYNEQFF. CDR3 in DNA: TGCAGCGTAGCTCCTCTTCTAGCGGGGGAATACAATGAGCAGTTCTTC.

V and J are TRBV6-1 and TRBJ1-3; no clear D gene. The CDR3 runs to 13 residues. The germline V and J ends were trimmed by 4 bases and 0 bases, with 4 bases remaining between them. Germline CDR1 reads MNHNS; CDR2 reads SASEGT. The CDR3 here is CASSALSGNTIYF. The CDR3 DNA follows: TGTGCCAGCAGTGCCCTCTCTGGAAACACCATATATTTT.

The chain employs TRBV27 and TRBJ2-3, with a tentative D call TRBD2 (6 bases). CDR1 MNHEY and CDR2 SMNVEV come from the germline V gene (reference sequence). This CDR3 is built from 13 residues. Trimming pared 6 bases from V and 5 bases from J, leaving 12 bases between. CDR3 DNA: TGTGCCAGCAGACCGACTAGAGTAGATACGCAGTATTTT. It codes for CASRPTRVDTQYF.

The CDR3 region has the DNA TGCGCCAGCAGCCCACATACTAGCACAGATACGCAGTATTTT. Encoded protein: CASSPHTSTDTQYF. This rearrangement joins TRBV5-1 to TRBJ2-3; D gene unclear. The V and J ends lost 4 bases and 0 bases respectively, with 9 bases between them. The CDR3 contains 14 residues. Germline-derived CDR1 and CDR2 are SGHRS and YFSETQ. Full variable domain (missing parts from reference TRBV5-1 and TRBJ2-3): KAGVTQTPRYLIKTRGQQVTLSCSPISGHRSVSWYQQTPGQGLQFLFEYFSETQRNKGNFPGRFSGRQFSNSRSEMNVSTLELGDSALYLCASSPHTSTDTQYFGPGTRLTVL.

V is TRBV28 and J is TRBJ2-3, with D unresolved. This CDR3 has 12 residues. Germline CDR1 is MDHEN and CDR2 is SYDVKM. V was clipped by 6 bases and J by 6 bases, with 10 bases between them. CDR3 protein: CASSISKDTQYF. CDR3 DNA: TGTGCCAGCAGCATTTCCAAGGATACGCAGTATTTT.

A few counts support this clonotype. V and J are TRBV20-1 and TRBJ2-1, with 9 bases that match TRBD2. Germline values: CDR1 DFQATT, CDR2 SNEGSKA (reference sequence). The CDR3 has 17 residues. V shed 6 bases and J 4 bases; nucleotides not matched to a gene: 16. The CDR3 coding sequence is TGCAGTGCCGACATCCCATTTAGCGGGGGAACATACAATGAGCAGTTCTTC. Residues: CSADIPFSGGTYNEQFF.

This clonotype has at least ten counts. The chain uses TRBV24-1 and TRBJ1-5; perhaps TRBD1 as D (6 bases). The CDR3 is 16 residues long. Germline V gene data show CDR1 as KGHDR and CDR2 as SFDVKD. Trimming shortened V by 3 bases and J by 2 bases, and 13 bases separated the two germline ends. The CDR3 is CATSDAGVSGNQPQHF. CDR3 nucleotide sequence: TGTGCCACCAGTGATGCAGGGGTTTCGGGCAATCAGCCCCAGCATTTT.

The chain has TRBV11-2 and TRBJ1-2; D gene ambiguous. This CDR3 spans 15 amino acids. Trimming removed 2 bases at V and 4 bases at J, with 14 bases between. The germline gives CDR1 SGHAT, CDR2 FQNNGV. In DNA, the CDR3 is TGTGCCAGCAGCTTAAGTGGTACCCCTACCTATGGCTACACCTTC. This codes for CASSLSGTPTYGYTF.

The V gene is TRBV3-1, the J gene TRBJ2-5, with TRBD2 matching over 9 bases. The ends lost 10 bases at V and 1 base at J; junction bases unmatched: 4. Germline loops: CDR1 LGHDT, CDR2 YNNKEL (reference sequence). This CDR3 has 13 amino acids. CDR3 bases: TGTGCCACCCGTAGCGGGGGCCAAGAGACCCAGTACTTC. This gives the protein CATRSGGQETQYF.

This rearrangement joins TRBV29-1 to TRBJ1-1; D ambiguous. This CDR3 is 13 amino acids long. V was shortened by 6 bases and J by 1 base, with 12 bases between the two germline ends. Germline values: CDR1 SQVTM, CDR2 ANQGSEA. The CDR3 DNA reads TGCAGCGTCCAAGGTTTTTCGAACACTGAAGCTTTCTTT. Its protein is CSVQGFSNTEAFF.

The chain uses TRBV28 and TRBJ2-2; a weak D match, TRBD2 (6 bases). The CDR3 length is 15 residues. From germline, CDR1 is MDHEN and CDR2 SYDVKM. V lost 2 bases and J lost 5, with 12 bases in between. Written as DNA, the CDR3 is TGTGCCAGCAGTTTACCGGGACTCGTAACCGGGGAGCTGTTTTTT. It translates to CASSLPGLVTGELFF.

This clonotype was detected a few times. The rearrangement joins TRBV29-1 to TRBJ2-5; the match to TRBD2 covers 8 bases. The CDR3 has 16 amino acids. Trimming cost V 5 bases and J 1 base; bases outside gene matches: 12. Germline values: CDR1 SQVTM, CDR2 ANQGSEA. The CDR3 region has the DNA TGCAGCGTTCGAGGGATAGCGCGGGGGGCCCAAGAGACCCAGTACTTC. It yields the protein CSVRGIARGAQETQYF.

The V and J genes are TRBV3-1 and TRBJ2-1, with unresolved D. The CDR3 is 15 residues long. Trimming took off 0 bases at V and 2 bases at J, with 8 bases between the two ends. The germline V gene has CDR1 LGHDT and CDR2 YNNKEL (reference sequence). CDR3 sequence (DNA): TGTGCCAGCAGCCAAGAGATGTTCGCCTACAATGAGCAGTTCTTC. Its protein product is CASSQEMFAYNEQFF.

The V and J genes are TRBV29-1 and TRBJ1-2; 8 bases match TRBD1. V lost 6 bases to trimming and J lost 7 bases; unmatched junction nucleotides: 7. Germline lookup yields CDR1 SQVTM and CDR2 ANQGSEA. This CDR3 contains 12 residues. This CDR3 is CSVRTGILGYTF. In DNA, the CDR3 is TGCAGCGTGCGGACAGGGATTCTTGGCTACACCTTC. The full variable domain, rest sourced from reference TRBV29-1 and TRBJ1-2, is SAVISQKPSRDICQRGTSLTIQCQVDSQVTMMFWYRQQPGQSLTLIATANQGSEATYESGFVIDKFPISRPNLTFSTLTVSNMSPEDSSIYLCSVRTGILGYTFGSGTRLTVV.

The gene calls are TRBV7-8 and TRBJ2-1, with 7 nucleotides matching TRBD2. The V and J ends lost 2 bases and 12 bases, in that order; junction bases with no gene match: 13. The CDR3 consists of 15 residues. Germline V lookup: CDR1 SGHVS, CDR2 FQNEAQ. This CDR3 is CASSLLVTGGTTQFF. As DNA, the CDR3 is TGTGCCAGCAGCTTATTGGTGACTGGTGGGACTACGCAGTTCTTC.

This clonotype came up many times. The chain is built from TRBV12-3 or TRBV12-4 and TRBJ1-5; TRBD1 aligns across 8 bases. The CDR3 totals 16 residues. The V and J ends lost 4 bases and 4 bases, in that order; junction bases with no gene match: 9. CDR3 region: CASSYGQDRANQPQHF. The CDR3 nucleotides read TGTGCCAGCAGTTATGGGCAGGACAGGGCTAATCAGCCCCAGCATTTT.

This clonotype came up a few times. This rearrangement joins TRBV20-1 to TRBJ1-1; no firm D call. Germline V gene sequence: CDR1 DFQATT, CDR2 SNEGSKA (reference sequence). The V gene lost 2 bases and the J gene lost 4 bases, with 11 bases spanning the gap. The CDR3 runs 13 residues. CDR3 sequence reads: CSARRVASTEAFF. As DNA, the CDR3 is TGCAGTGCTAGAAGGGTAGCTAGCACTGAAGCTTTCTTT.